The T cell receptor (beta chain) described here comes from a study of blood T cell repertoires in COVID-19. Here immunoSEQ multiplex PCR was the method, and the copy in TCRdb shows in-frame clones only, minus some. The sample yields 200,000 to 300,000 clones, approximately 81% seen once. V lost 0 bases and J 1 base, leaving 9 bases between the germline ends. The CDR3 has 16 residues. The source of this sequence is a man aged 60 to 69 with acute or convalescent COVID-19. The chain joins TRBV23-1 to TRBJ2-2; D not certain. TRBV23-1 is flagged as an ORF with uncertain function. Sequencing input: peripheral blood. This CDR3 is CASSQSRSMNTGELFF. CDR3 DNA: TGCGCCAGCAGTCAATCGAGGTCGATGAACACCGGGGAGCTGTTTTTT.